This T cell receptor (beta chain) was captured by sequencing in a study of T cells in Graves' hyperthyroidism and ophthalmopathy. Study conclusions and caveats: Ophthalmopathy was predicted by the model a median of approximately 6.6 months ahead of onset. Within blood appeared most thyroid clonotypes that had expanded above 0.001.

The diagnoses drew upon clinical symptoms, serum thyroxine and TRAb, thyroid ultrasound and orbital computed tomography. At first hyperthyroidism diagnosis, before any ophthalmopathy symptoms, the blood sample was collected. Germline lookup yields CDR1 SGDLS and CDR2 YYNGEE. Trimming left V 4 bases short and J 6 bases short, with 22 bases between. The CDR3 is 16 amino acids. The CDR3 regions of TCR beta were amplified from RNA transcripts. A first-round RT-PCR of the TCR CDR3 used the HTBI primer set. TCRdb used MiXCR to reprocess the multiplex PCR reads, holding one entry per CDR3 protein. The sample records about 720,000 distinct CDR3 sequences, around 19% being singletons. In this sample, this clonotype turned up many times. As yet, its antigen is unknown.

The receptor comes from a woman in her 50s with Graves' hyperthyroidism that later progressed to Graves' ophthalmopathy. The material sequenced was blood. The rearrangement links TRBV9 to TRBJ1-1, with D possibly being TRBD1 (5 bases). CDR3 in amino acids: CASSPTSVGAVAEAFF. For the CDR3, the DNA is TGTGCCAGCAGCCCTACCTCGGTAGGGGCAGTGGCTGAAGCTTTCTTT. Complete variable domain (other parts from reference TRBV9 and TRBJ1-1): DSGVTQTPKHLITATGQRVTLRCSPRSGDLSVYWYQQSLDQGLQFLIQYYNGEERAKGNILERFSAQQFPDLHSELNLSSLELGDSALYFCASSPTSVGAVAEAFFGQGTRLTVV.